What follows are 29 T cell receptor beta chains derived from one specimen sequenced in a study of blood T cell repertoires in COVID-19. Only in-frame clones appear in the TCRdb table, and some are missing; sequencing was by immunoSEQ multiplex PCR. The table includes roughly 37,000 clones, more than 60% detected once. The sequencing sample was made of peripheral blood. The receptors originated from a man between 60 and 75 years old with active COVID-19.

The chain links TRBV7-3 to TRBJ2-5; maybe TRBD2 (6 bases). V shed 0 bases and J shed 4 bases, with 15 bases lying between them. Germline values: CDR1 SGHTA, CDR2 FQGTGA. The CDR3 covers 16 residues. Here the CDR3 reads CASSLTLTGDAETQYF. In nucleotides, the CDR3 is TGTGCCAGCAGCTTAACGTTGACGGGAGATGCAGAGACCCAGTACTTC.

This sequence joins TRBV6-5 and TRBJ2-7; 8 positions match TRBD2. The CDR3 has 13 residues. J gave up 5 bases and V 4 bases, and 4 bases lay outside the gene matches. CDR1 and CDR2 from the germline V gene are MNHEY and SVGAGI. The CDR3, as DNA: TGTGCCAGCAGTTCCCGGGGGGGCCACGAGCAGTACTTC. Amino acid sequence: CASSSRGGHEQYF.

In its sample, this clone was seen a few times. The chain uses TRBV13 and TRBJ1-3, with D unclear. Per the germline V gene, CDR1 is PRHDT and CDR2 is FYEKMQ (reference sequence). CDR3 length: 16 amino acids. Trimming removed 0 bases from V and 3 bases from J, with 12 bases in between. In nucleotides, the CDR3 is TGTGCCAGCAGCTTAGGCCCGAGTATACTTGGAAACACCATATATTTT. Residues: CASSLGPSILGNTIYF.

The rearrangement links TRBV5-1 to TRBJ2-3, with 10 bases lining up with TRBD1. Trimming took 2 bases from V and 1 from J; bases not matched to a gene: 1. Germline CDR1 is SGHRS and CDR2 is YFSETQ. This CDR3 contains 15 residues. The CDR3 loop is CASSLGTGGTDTQYF. Written as DNA, the CDR3 is TGCGCCAGCAGCTTAGGGACAGGGGGCACAGATACGCAGTATTTT.

The J gene is TRBJ1-1, the V gene TRBV9; 9 bases match TRBD1. The V gene's germline CDR1 is SGDLS and CDR2 YYNGEE. The CDR3 covers 15 residues. With 3 bases clipped from V and 7 bases from J, the junction kept 10 bases outside the gene matches. The CDR3 coding sequence is TGTGCCAGCAGCGGACAGGGGGGCTCCTCAAGTGAAGCTTTCTTT. Its protein product is CASSGQGGSSSEAFF.

The chain joins TRBV27 to TRBJ2-1; TRBD1 matches 7 bases. Trimming took 2 bases from V and 4 from J; bases not matched to a gene: 2. Germline values: CDR1 MNHEY, CDR2 SMNVEV (reference sequence). This CDR3 spans 14 amino acids. CDR3 loop: CASSLGTAYNEQFF. The CDR3 bases are TGTGCCAGCAGTTTAGGGACAGCATACAATGAGCAGTTCTTC.

This clone was observed a handful of times. This rearrangement joins TRBV12-5 to TRBJ1-5; the D is unclear. CDR3 length equals 13 residues. V shed 6 bases and J shed 7 bases, with 13 bases lying between them. In germline, CDR1 is LGHNT, CDR2 FRNRAP. Written as DNA, the CDR3 is TGTGCTAGTGGCTGGCAGGATAACCAGCCCCAGCATTTT. Translating gives CASGWQDNQPQHF.

The chain has TRBV10-1 and TRBJ2-2; 8 bases fit TRBD1. This CDR3 region has 15 residues. CDR1 WNHNN and CDR2 SYGVQD come from the germline V gene (reference sequence). J gave up 0 bases and V 6 bases, and 3 bases lay outside the gene matches. CDR3 nucleotide sequence: TGCGCCAGCAGCCCGGGACAGGCGAACACCGGGGAGCTGTTTTTT. This translates into CASSPGQANTGELFF.

This chain joins TRBV11-3 and TRBJ2-2; 11 bases fit TRBD2. V lost 5 bases to trimming and J lost 5 bases; unmatched junction nucleotides: 7. Germline values: CDR1 SGHNT, CDR2 YENEEA. The CDR3 extends over 16 amino acids. The CDR3 nucleotides are TGTGCCAGCAGCCCCGGGACTAGCGGAATAACCGGGGAGCTGTTTTTT. Its protein is CASSPGTSGITGELFF.

This chain connects TRBV5-5 to TRBJ2-3, with 9 positions matching TRBD2. CDR3 size: 14 residues. Trimming cost V 4 bases and J 4 bases; bases outside gene matches: 4. Germline loops: CDR1 SGHKS, CDR2 YYEKEE (reference sequence). The chain's CDR3 is CASSRGGGADTQYF. CDR3 DNA sequence: TGTGCCAGCAGCCGGGGCGGGGGGGCAGATACGCAGTATTTT.

The rearrangement joins TRBV21-1 to TRBJ2-5; the table's D call TRBD1 went unverified against the DNA. TRBV21-1 is shown as a pseudogene. The CDR3 has 14 amino acids. The CDR3 DNA follows: TGTGCCAGCAGCCTACAGGAAGGAGAAGAGACCCAGTACTTC. Translating gives CASSLQEGEETQYF.

This clone was seen more than once but under ten times. The rearrangement links TRBV10-3 to TRBJ2-7; the match to TRBD2 covers 12 bases. Germline assignment: CDR1 ENHRY and CDR2 SYGVKD. This CDR3 is built from 13 residues. Germline trimming cut 6 bases from V and 4 bases from J; bases unmatched to any gene: 1. CDR3 sequence: CAISGLAGYEQYF. Written as DNA, the CDR3 is TGTGCCATCAGCGGACTAGCGGGGTACGAGCAGTACTTC.

This chain uses TRBV19 with TRBJ1-2; D possibly corresponds to TRBD1 (5 bases). V lost 2 bases to trimming and J lost 4 bases, with 8 bases between them. CDR1 is LNHDA and CDR2 is SQIVND in the germline V gene (reference sequence). There are 13 residues in the CDR3. CDR3 loop: CASSIQGVYGYTF. CDR3 bases: TGTGCCAGTAGTATACAGGGCGTCTATGGCTACACCTTC. Based on the CDR3 plus reference TRBV19 and TRBJ1-2, the full variable domain is DGGITQSPKYLFRKEGQNVTLSCEQNLNHDAMYWYRQDPGQGLRLIYYSQIVNDFQKGDIAEGYSVSREKKESFPLTVTSAQKNPTAFYLCASSIQGVYGYTFGSGTRLTVV.

This rearrangement joins TRBV5-1 to TRBJ2-7; D gene unclear. There are 15 residues in the CDR3. Germline CDR1 SGHRS, CDR2 YFSETQ. V shed 0 bases and J shed 2 bases, with 12 bases lying between them. CDR3 nucleotides: TGCGCCAGCAGCTTGGCCTTAGAACCAACCTACGAGCAGTACTTC. Encoded protein: CASSLALEPTYEQYF. Supplemented by reference TRBV5-1 and TRBJ2-7, the full variable domain reads KAGVTQTPRYLIKTRGQQVTLSCSPISGHRSVSWYQQTPGQGLQFLFEYFSETQRNKGNFPGRFSGRQFSNSRSEMNVSTLELGDSALYLCASSLALEPTYEQYFGPGTRLTVT.

This clone has only one observation. The gene calls are TRBV6-2 or TRBV6-3 and TRBJ2-5; possibly TRBD2 for D (6 bases). This CDR3 is 19 amino acids long. Germline V CDR1 and CDR2: MNHEY, SVGEGT. V was pared by 5 bases and J by 2 bases, with 27 bases between. This CDR3 reads CASSRSRFPLSGRQETQYF. CDR3 nucleotides: TGTGCCAGCAGTAGATCCCGGTTTCCTTTGTCGGGGAGGCAAGAGACCCAGTACTTC.

In its sample, this clone is medium-sized (0.01 to 0.1%). The chain has TRBV6-6 and TRBJ2-1, with 8 bases matching TRBD2. This CDR3 region has 14 residues. Germline lookup yields CDR1 MNHNY and CDR2 SVGAGI (reference sequence). V was pared by 4 bases and J by 8 bases, with 7 bases of the junction left unmatched. This CDR3 is CASSSMTSVDEQFF. The CDR3, as DNA: TGTGCCAGCAGTTCCATGACTAGCGTGGATGAGCAGTTCTTC.

The chain carries TRBV25-1 and TRBJ1-2; 8 bases are a match to TRBD1. The CDR3 sequence is 14 residues long. V shed 1 base and J 7 bases; nucleotides not matched to a gene: 5. Germline V gene data show CDR1 as MGHDK and CDR2 as SYGVNS. The CDR3 coding sequence is TGTGCCAGCAGTGAATCAGGGGGCTCGAGTGGCTACACCTTC. Translated, it gives CASSESGGSSGYTF.

The V and J genes are TRBV10-2 and TRBJ2-5; TRBD2 aligns across 7 bases. The junction had 1 base not matched to a gene; V was cut back by 8 bases and J by 1 base. The CDR3 has 12 residues. Per germline, CDR1 WSHSY and CDR2 SAAADI. The CDR3 bases are TGCGCCAGCGGGACTACCCAAGAGACCCAGTACTTC. Translating it yields CASGTTQETQYF.

The chain links TRBV9 to TRBJ2-2, with 8 bases lining up with TRBD2. The V gene end was trimmed by 5 bases and the J gene end by 1 base; junction bases not matched to a gene: 10. The CDR3 has 17 amino acids. The germline V gene has CDR1 SGDLS and CDR2 YYNGEE. The CDR3 spells CASSDHSGGMNTGELFF. CDR3 DNA: TGTGCCAGCAGTGACCACAGCGGGGGTATGAACACCGGGGAGCTGTTTTTT.

This chain connects TRBV7-2 to TRBJ2-5; TRBD2 might be the D (5 bases). This CDR3 has 14 amino acids. Germline loops: CDR1 SGHTA, CDR2 FQGNSA. V dropped 1 base and J dropped 2 bases, with 8 bases sitting between them. The CDR3 nucleotides read TGTGCCAGCAGCTTAGACAGCGGACAAGAGACCCAGTACTTC. Amino acids: CASSLDSGQETQYF.

The chain couples TRBV4-3 to TRBJ2-2; TRBD2 matches at 10 bases. The CDR3 is made up of 18 amino acids. V lost 3 bases, J lost 6 bases, and 13 bases stayed unmatched. Germline loops: CDR1 LGHNA, CDR2 YSLEER. Written as DNA, the CDR3 is TGCGCCAGCAGCCAGGCGAAGCTAGCGGGAGTTTTATCCGGGGAGCTGTTTTTT. Its translation: CASSQAKLAGVLSGELFF.

This sequence joins TRBV5-1 and TRBJ2-1; D perhaps matches TRBD2 (5 bases). V lost 7 bases and J 9 bases, leaving 17 bases between the germline ends. CDR3 length equals 13 residues. The germline V gene encodes CDR1 SGHRS and CDR2 YFSETQ. In DNA, the CDR3 is TGCGCCAGCCGTAGCCAAACCGAGGGTGAGCAGTTCTTC. This encodes CASRSQTEGEQFF.

The chain employs TRBV20-1 and TRBJ1-3, with 10 bases identical to TRBD1. The CDR3 extends over 16 amino acids. Germline lookup yields CDR1 DFQATT and CDR2 SNEGSKA (reference sequence). The V segment lost 3 bases and the J segment 1 base; nucleotides outside the gene matches: 6. The CDR3 coding sequence is TGCAGTGCTAGTGTAGACAGGGGGCCGTCTGGAAACACCATATATTTT. This translates into CSASVDRGPSGNTIYF.

The genes are TRBV7-2 and TRBJ2-3, with 13 bases matching TRBD2. V lost 5 bases and J lost 0; bases outside the gene matches: 5. CDR1 is SGHTA and CDR2 is FQGNSA in the germline V gene. This CDR3 spans 17 amino acids. In DNA, the CDR3 is TGTGCCAGCAGCCAAACGGGACTAGCGGGGAGCACAGATACGCAGTATTTT. This encodes CASSQTGLAGSTDTQYF.

The chain has TRBV19 and TRBJ1-1; D unresolved. The CDR3 contains 14 residues. V lost 2 bases and J lost 4, with 11 bases in between. Germline loops: CDR1 LNHDA, CDR2 SQIVND (reference sequence). CDR3 region: CASSIYSRATEAFF. CDR3 in DNA: TGTGCCAGTAGTATATATTCCCGAGCCACTGAAGCTTTCTTT.

The chain is built from TRBV28 and TRBJ2-1, with 8 bases lining up with TRBD2. V was clipped by 7 bases and J by 7 bases; unmatched bases: 6. The V gene's germline CDR1 is MDHEN and CDR2 SYDVKM. There are 13 residues in the CDR3. The CDR3 here is CASNSGSRNEQFF. DNA for the CDR3: TGTGCCAGCAACAGCGGGAGTAGAAATGAGCAGTTCTTC.

The CDR3 is CASSQGGGAYNEQFF. CDR3 DNA: TGTGCCAGCAGCCAAGGCGGGGGCGCCTACAATGAGCAGTTCTTC. The chain links TRBV4-2 to TRBJ2-1; D is possibly TRBD2 (7 bases). In germline, CDR1 is LGHNA, CDR2 YNFKEQ. The CDR3 is 15 residues long. Trimming took 1 base from V and 2 from J, leaving 9 bases between them.

CDR3 residues: CASSQGARVGNTEAFF. Here the CDR3 DNA reads TGCGCCAGCAGCCAAGGTGCCAGGGTTGGGAACACTGAAGCTTTCTTT. The chain links TRBV4-1 to TRBJ1-1, with D perhaps TRBD1 (5 bases). Trimming left V 1 base short and J 1 base short, with 13 bases between. The germline gives CDR1 MGHRA, CDR2 YSYEKL. This CDR3 has 16 residues.

The chain recombines TRBV18 with TRBJ2-5, with a possible D match to TRBD1 (5 bases). Germline loops: CDR1 KGHSH, CDR2 LQKENI. The V and J ends lost 1 base and 1 base respectively, with 10 bases between them. The CDR3 consists of 15 residues. CDR3 amino acids: CASSPLGRVQETQYF. The CDR3 bases are TGTGCCAGCTCACCACTCGGCAGGGTCCAAGAGACCCAGTACTTC.